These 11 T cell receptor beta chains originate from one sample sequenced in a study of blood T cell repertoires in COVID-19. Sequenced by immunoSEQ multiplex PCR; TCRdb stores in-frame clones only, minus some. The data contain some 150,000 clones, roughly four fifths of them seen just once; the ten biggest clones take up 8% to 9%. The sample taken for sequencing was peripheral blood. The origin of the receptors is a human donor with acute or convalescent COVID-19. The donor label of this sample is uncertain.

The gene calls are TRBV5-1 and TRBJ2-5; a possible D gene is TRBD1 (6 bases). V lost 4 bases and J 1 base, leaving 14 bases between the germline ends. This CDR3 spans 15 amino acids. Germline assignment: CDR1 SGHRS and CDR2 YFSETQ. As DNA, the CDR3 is TGCGCCAGCAGCCGATTAACAGGGACCCAAGAGACCCAGTACTTC. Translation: CASSRLTGTQETQYF.

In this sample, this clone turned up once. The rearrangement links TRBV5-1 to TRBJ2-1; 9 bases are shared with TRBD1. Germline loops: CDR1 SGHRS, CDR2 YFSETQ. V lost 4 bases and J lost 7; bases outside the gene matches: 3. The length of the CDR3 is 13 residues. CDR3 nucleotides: TGCGCCAGCAGCATCGGGACAGGGAATGAGCAGTTCTTC. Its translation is CASSIGTGNEQFF.

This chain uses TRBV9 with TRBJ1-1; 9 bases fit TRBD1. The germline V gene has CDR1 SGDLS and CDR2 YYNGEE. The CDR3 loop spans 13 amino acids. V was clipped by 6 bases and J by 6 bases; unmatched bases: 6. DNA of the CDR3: TGTGCCAGCACCCGGACAGGGGAACCTGAAGCTTTCTTT. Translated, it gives CASTRTGEPEAFF.

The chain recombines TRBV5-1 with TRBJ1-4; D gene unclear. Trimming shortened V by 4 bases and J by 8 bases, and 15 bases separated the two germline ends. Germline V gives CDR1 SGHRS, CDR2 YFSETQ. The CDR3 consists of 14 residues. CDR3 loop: CASSQRVNGEKLFF. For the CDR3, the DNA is TGCGCCAGCAGCCAACGGGTGAATGGGGAAAAACTGTTTTTT.

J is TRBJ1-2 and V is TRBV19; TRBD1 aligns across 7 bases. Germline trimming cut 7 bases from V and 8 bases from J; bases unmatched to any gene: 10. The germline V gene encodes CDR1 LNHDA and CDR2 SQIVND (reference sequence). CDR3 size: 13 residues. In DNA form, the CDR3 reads TGTGCCAGTACCCCCGACAGGGTTGTAGGCTACACCTTC. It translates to CASTPDRVVGYTF.

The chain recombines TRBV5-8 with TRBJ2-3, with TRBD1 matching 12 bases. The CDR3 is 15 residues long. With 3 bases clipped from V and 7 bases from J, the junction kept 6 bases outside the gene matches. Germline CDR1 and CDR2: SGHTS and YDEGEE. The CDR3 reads CASSWMGTGGNTQYF. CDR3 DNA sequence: TGTGCCAGCAGCTGGATGGGGACAGGGGGCAATACGCAGTATTTT.

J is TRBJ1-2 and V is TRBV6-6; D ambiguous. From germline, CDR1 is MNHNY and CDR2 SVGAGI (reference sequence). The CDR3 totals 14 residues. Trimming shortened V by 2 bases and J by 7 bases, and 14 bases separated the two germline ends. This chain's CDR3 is CASSYEAGGSGYTF. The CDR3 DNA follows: TGTGCCAGCAGTTACGAGGCGGGCGGTAGTGGCTACACCTTC.

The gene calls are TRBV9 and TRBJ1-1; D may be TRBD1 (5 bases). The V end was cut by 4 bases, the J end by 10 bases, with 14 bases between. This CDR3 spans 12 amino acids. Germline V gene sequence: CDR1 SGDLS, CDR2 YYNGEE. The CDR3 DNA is TGTGCCAGCAGCCCCCCCGGGGGGAGAGCTTTCTTT. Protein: CASSPPGGRAFF.

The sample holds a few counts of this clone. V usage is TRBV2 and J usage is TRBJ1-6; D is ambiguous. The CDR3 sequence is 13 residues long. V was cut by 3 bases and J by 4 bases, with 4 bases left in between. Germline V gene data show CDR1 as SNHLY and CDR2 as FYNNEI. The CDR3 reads CASSDGYNSPLHF. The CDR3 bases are TGTGCCAGCAGTGACGGTTATAATTCACCCCTCCACTTT.

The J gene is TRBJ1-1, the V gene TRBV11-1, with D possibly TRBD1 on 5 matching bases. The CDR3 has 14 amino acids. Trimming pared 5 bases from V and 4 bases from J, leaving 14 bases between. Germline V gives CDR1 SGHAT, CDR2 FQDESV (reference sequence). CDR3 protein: CASSQPGLGTEAFF. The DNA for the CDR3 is TGTGCCAGCAGCCAACCAGGGTTGGGCACTGAAGCTTTCTTT.

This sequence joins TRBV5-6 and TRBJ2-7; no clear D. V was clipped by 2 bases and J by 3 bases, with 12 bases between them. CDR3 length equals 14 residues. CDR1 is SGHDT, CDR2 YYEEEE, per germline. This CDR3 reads CASSFYPGIYEQYV. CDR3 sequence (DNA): TGTGCCAGCAGCTTTTATCCAGGCATCTACGAGCAGTACGTC.